This is a list of T cell receptor beta chains from one sample in a study of blood T cell repertoires in COVID-19. Only in-frame clones appear in the TCRdb table, and some are missing; sequencing was by immunoSEQ multiplex PCR. The sample records 200,000 or so clones, about four fifths being singletons. The sequencing input was peripheral blood. The receptor source for this set is a woman older than 75 with COVID-19, enrolled during active disease. Each CDR3 is given with its conserved first and last residue. The order of the fields is V gene, D gene, J gene, clone size, CDR3 protein, CDR3 DNA. D genes are given only for firm matches. A clone size is listed for some rows: how often the clone was seen (once, few, many), or a class if it is expanded.

v_call: TRBV6-2/TRBV6-3; d_call: TRBD1; j_call: TRBJ1-2; clone_size: -; cdr3_aa: CASSTWGQGYGYTF; cdr3_nt: TGTGCCAGCAGTACTTGGGGACAGGGCTATGGCTACACCTTC
v_call: TRBV3-1/TRBV3-2; d_call: -; j_call: TRBJ1-2; clone_size: once; cdr3_aa: CASSQDLSDSPTF; cdr3_nt: TGTGCCAGCAGCCAAGACCTTTCCGACAGCCCAACCTTC
v_call: TRBV6-5; d_call: -; j_call: TRBJ1-5; clone_size: -; cdr3_aa: CASSSGRVYQPQHF; cdr3_nt: TGTGCCAGCAGTTCGGGCAGGGTGTATCAGCCCCAGCATTTT
v_call: TRBV5-1; d_call: -; j_call: TRBJ2-2; clone_size: -; cdr3_aa: CASSTIDYTGELFF; cdr3_nt: TGCGCCAGCAGCACTATCGACTACACCGGGGAGCTGTTTTTT
v_call: TRBV18; d_call: -; j_call: TRBJ2-7; clone_size: -; cdr3_aa: CASSRGLIYEQYF; cdr3_nt: TGTGCCAGCTCTAGGGGCCTAATATACGAGCAGTACTTC
v_call: TRBV6-1; d_call: TRBD1; j_call: TRBJ1-4; clone_size: -; cdr3_aa: CASSETGVSEKLFF; cdr3_nt: TGTGCCAGCAGTGAGACAGGGGTGAGCGAAAAACTGTTTTTT
v_call: TRBV11-1; d_call: -; j_call: TRBJ1-2; clone_size: once; cdr3_aa: CASQLSEASGGYTF; cdr3_nt: TGTGCCAGCCAGCTATCAGAAGCGTCAGGGGGCTACACCTTC
v_call: TRBV19; d_call: -; j_call: TRBJ1-1; clone_size: once; cdr3_aa: CASGWDTSNTEAFF; cdr3_nt: TGTGCCAGTGGTTGGGACACATCGAACACTGAAGCTTTCTTT
v_call: TRBV7-2; d_call: -; j_call: TRBJ2-1; clone_size: -; cdr3_aa: CASSQNGLGQFF; cdr3_nt: TGTGCCAGCAGCCAAAATGGGCTTGGGCAGTTCTTC
v_call: TRBV4-2; d_call: TRBD1; j_call: TRBJ1-1; clone_size: -; cdr3_aa: CASSPKPGQANTEAFF; cdr3_nt: TGTGCCAGCAGCCCTAAACCGGGACAGGCGAACACTGAAGCTTTCTTT
v_call: TRBV27; d_call: -; j_call: TRBJ1-1; clone_size: -; cdr3_aa: CASSPLETVNTEAFF; cdr3_nt: TGTGCCAGCAGTCCCTTAGAGACAGTGAACACTGAAGCTTTCTTT
v_call: TRBV5-4; d_call: -; j_call: TRBJ1-5; clone_size: few; cdr3_aa: CASSSDVRGQPQHF; cdr3_nt: TGTGCCAGCAGTTCGGACGTACGAGGGCAGCCCCAGCATTTT
v_call: TRBV6-5; d_call: TRBD2; j_call: TRBJ2-1; clone_size: -; cdr3_aa: CASRSTSANRNEQFF; cdr3_nt: TGTGCCAGCAGATCTACTAGCGCCAACCGCAATGAGCAGTTCTTC
v_call: TRBV6-4; d_call: -; j_call: TRBJ1-2; clone_size: -; cdr3_aa: CASSLEREDNYGYTF; cdr3_nt: TGTGCCAGCAGCCTAGAGAGGGAAGACAACTATGGCTACACCTTC
v_call: TRBV4-2; d_call: TRBD2; j_call: TRBJ2-1; clone_size: -; cdr3_aa: CASSQTISGGSYNEQFF; cdr3_nt: TGTGCCAGCAGCCAAACCATTAGCGGGGGGTCCTACAATGAGCAGTTCTTC
v_call: TRBV6-2/TRBV6-3; d_call: -; j_call: TRBJ2-7; clone_size: few; cdr3_aa: CASSYWLQYEQYF; cdr3_nt: TGTGCCAGCAGTTACTGGCTTCAGTACGAGCAGTACTTC
v_call: TRBV6-2/TRBV6-3; d_call: -; j_call: TRBJ1-1; clone_size: -; cdr3_aa: CASSPLLPVREAFF; cdr3_nt: TGTGCCAGCAGCCCTCTCCTCCCGGTGAGAGAAGCTTTCTTT
v_call: TRBV6-5; d_call: -; j_call: TRBJ1-4; clone_size: few; cdr3_aa: CASRPTAGLGKLFF; cdr3_nt: TGTGCCAGCAGACCCACGGCGGGTCTGGGGAAACTGTTTTTT
v_call: TRBV27; d_call: TRBD2; j_call: TRBJ2-7; clone_size: -; cdr3_aa: CASRRPGGMLYEQYF; cdr3_nt: TGTGCCAGCAGAAGACCGGGGGGAATGCTCTACGAGCAGTACTTC
v_call: TRBV5-1; d_call: -; j_call: TRBJ1-2; clone_size: -; cdr3_aa: CASSPPYQGPRGYTF; cdr3_nt: TGCGCCAGCAGCCCACCCTACCAGGGCCCCCGAGGCTACACCTTC
v_call: TRBV9; d_call: -; j_call: TRBJ1-6; clone_size: -; cdr3_aa: CASSVEGSGPLHF; cdr3_nt: TGTGCCAGCAGCGTAGAGGGCAGCGGCCCCCTCCACTTT
v_call: TRBV6-2/TRBV6-3; d_call: TRBD1; j_call: TRBJ2-1; clone_size: few; cdr3_aa: CASSYRPRPDRDGGQFF; cdr3_nt: TGTGCCAGCAGTTACCGCCCCCGGCCCGACAGGGATGGAGGGCAGTTCTTC
v_call: TRBV27; d_call: TRBD1; j_call: TRBJ1-2; clone_size: once; cdr3_aa: CASRRRDRGADGYTF; cdr3_nt: TGTGCCAGCAGGAGACGGGACAGGGGAGCAGATGGCTACACCTTC
v_call: TRBV10-3; d_call: TRBD1; j_call: TRBJ1-2; clone_size: -; cdr3_aa: CAISGSRDRHYGYTF; cdr3_nt: TGTGCCATCAGCGGATCCCGGGACAGACATTATGGCTACACCTTC
v_call: TRBV5-6; d_call: TRBD2; j_call: TRBJ2-7; clone_size: -; cdr3_aa: CASSSGLAGGSVWIYEQYF; cdr3_nt: TGTGCCAGCAGCTCGGGACTAGCGGGAGGATCGGTATGGATCTACGAGCAGTACTTC
v_call: TRBV18; d_call: TRBD1; j_call: TRBJ1-2; clone_size: -; cdr3_aa: CASSPRQGLLDYGYTF; cdr3_nt: TGTGCCAGCTCACCGAGACAGGGCCTTCTTGACTATGGCTACACCTTC
v_call: TRBV16; d_call: -; j_call: TRBJ1-2; clone_size: -; cdr3_aa: CASSFDRPTDYGYTF; cdr3_nt: TGTGCCAGCAGCTTCGACAGGCCAACAGACTATGGCTACACCTTC
v_call: TRBV3-1/TRBV3-2; d_call: -; j_call: TRBJ1-2; clone_size: -; cdr3_aa: CASSPLGSDYGYTF; cdr3_nt: TGTGCCAGCAGCCCGTTGGGCTCGGACTATGGCTACACCTTC
v_call: TRBV11-3; d_call: TRBD1; j_call: TRBJ2-7; clone_size: -; cdr3_aa: CASSPGQGDEQYF; cdr3_nt: TGTGCCAGCAGCCCCGGACAGGGCGACGAGCAGTACTTC
v_call: TRBV2; d_call: -; j_call: TRBJ1-4; clone_size: once; cdr3_aa: CASSGRASANEKLFF; cdr3_nt: TGTGCCAGCTCGGGCAGGGCCTCGGCTAATGAAAAACTGTTTTTT
v_call: TRBV7-9; d_call: -; j_call: TRBJ1-1; clone_size: -; cdr3_aa: CASSRGGGTEAFF; cdr3_nt: TGTGCCAGCAGCCGCGGGGGCGGAACTGAAGCTTTCTTT
v_call: TRBV2; d_call: -; j_call: TRBJ2-5; clone_size: -; cdr3_aa: CASSDDLISLQETQYF; cdr3_nt: TGTGCCAGCAGCGATGACCTTATTAGCCTCCAAGAGACCCAGTACTTC
v_call: TRBV20-1; d_call: TRBD2; j_call: TRBJ2-1; clone_size: -; cdr3_aa: CSASHVAIGLAGTNEQFF; cdr3_nt: TGCAGTGCTAGTCACGTAGCTATAGGACTAGCGGGGACCAATGAGCAGTTCTTC
v_call: TRBV18; d_call: -; j_call: TRBJ2-5; clone_size: -; cdr3_aa: CASSPVRRETQYF; cdr3_nt: TGTGCCAGCTCACCAGTGCGGAGGGAGACCCAGTACTTC
v_call: TRBV7-2; d_call: TRBD2; j_call: TRBJ2-5; clone_size: few; cdr3_aa: CASSPIGGAKETQYF; cdr3_nt: TGTGCCAGCAGCCCTATCGGGGGGGCCAAAGAGACCCAGTACTTC
v_call: TRBV4-2; d_call: -; j_call: TRBJ1-1; clone_size: -; cdr3_aa: CASSQAWGGAGRNEAFF; cdr3_nt: TGTGCCAGCAGCCAAGCGTGGGGGGGGGCAGGGCGAAATGAAGCTTTCTTT
v_call: TRBV2; d_call: -; j_call: TRBJ1-5; clone_size: once; cdr3_aa: CASRVGRANQPQHF; cdr3_nt: TGTGCCAGCAGGGTGGGGAGGGCCAATCAGCCCCAGCATTTT
v_call: TRBV9; d_call: TRBD2; j_call: TRBJ2-5; clone_size: -; cdr3_aa: CASSVEAGGAETQYF; cdr3_nt: TGTGCCAGCAGCGTAGAGGCGGGAGGTGCGGAGACCCAGTACTTC
v_call: TRBV28; d_call: TRBD2; j_call: TRBJ2-5; clone_size: once; cdr3_aa: CASRRLAGGGSTQYF; cdr3_nt: TGTGCCAGCAGGCGACTAGCGGGAGGGGGGTCGACCCAGTACTTC
v_call: TRBV15; d_call: -; j_call: TRBJ2-1; clone_size: -; cdr3_aa: CATSRDRGRVQFF; cdr3_nt: TGTGCCACCAGCAGAGATAGGGGAAGGGTGCAGTTCTTC
v_call: TRBV6-2/TRBV6-3; d_call: TRBD1; j_call: TRBJ1-2; clone_size: once; cdr3_aa: CASSYFDRVYGYTF; cdr3_nt: TGTGCCAGCAGTTACTTCGACAGGGTCTACGGCTACACCTTC
v_call: TRBV2; d_call: TRBD1; j_call: TRBJ1-6; clone_size: -; cdr3_aa: CASGGQGHNSPLHF; cdr3_nt: TGTGCCAGCGGGGGACAGGGGCATAATTCACCCCTCCACTTT
v_call: TRBV7-7; d_call: -; j_call: TRBJ2-2; clone_size: -; cdr3_aa: CALRGQNTGELFF; cdr3_nt: TGTGCTCTTCGTGGACAGAACACCGGGGAGCTGTTTTTT
v_call: TRBV4-2; d_call: -; j_call: TRBJ1-4; clone_size: once; cdr3_aa: CASSQEHLRGNEKLFF; cdr3_nt: TGTGCCAGCAGCCAAGAGCACCTCAGGGGTAATGAAAAACTGTTTTTT
v_call: TRBV28; d_call: -; j_call: TRBJ1-5; clone_size: -; cdr3_aa: CASSLGPGRNQPQHF; cdr3_nt: TGTGCCAGCAGTTTAGGTCCCGGGAGAAATCAGCCCCAGCATTTT
v_call: TRBV5-6; d_call: -; j_call: TRBJ1-2; clone_size: -; cdr3_aa: CASSLPHQDYGYTF; cdr3_nt: TGTGCCAGCAGCTTGCCTCATCAGGACTATGGCTACACCTTC
v_call: TRBV3-1/TRBV3-2; d_call: -; j_call: TRBJ2-7; clone_size: -; cdr3_aa: CASSQEKDWSEQYF; cdr3_nt: TGTGCCAGCAGCCAAGAGAAGGATTGGAGCGAGCAGTACTTC
v_call: TRBV18; d_call: -; j_call: TRBJ1-1; clone_size: -; cdr3_aa: CASSPGQMNTEAFF; cdr3_nt: TGTGCCAGCTCACCCGGACAGATGAACACTGAAGCTTTCTTT
v_call: TRBV25-1; d_call: -; j_call: TRBJ2-5; clone_size: few; cdr3_aa: CASSRAQGETQYF; cdr3_nt: TGTGCCAGCAGTCGGGCGCAGGGAGAGACCCAGTACTTC
v_call: TRBV12-3/TRBV12-4; d_call: -; j_call: TRBJ2-2; clone_size: -; cdr3_aa: CASSFRNTGELFF; cdr3_nt: TGTGCCAGCAGTTTTCGGAACACCGGGGAGCTGTTTTTT
v_call: TRBV15; d_call: TRBD1; j_call: TRBJ2-1; clone_size: -; cdr3_aa: CASRDRLYNEQFF; cdr3_nt: TGTGCCTCCCGGGACAGGCTCTACAATGAGCAGTTCTTC